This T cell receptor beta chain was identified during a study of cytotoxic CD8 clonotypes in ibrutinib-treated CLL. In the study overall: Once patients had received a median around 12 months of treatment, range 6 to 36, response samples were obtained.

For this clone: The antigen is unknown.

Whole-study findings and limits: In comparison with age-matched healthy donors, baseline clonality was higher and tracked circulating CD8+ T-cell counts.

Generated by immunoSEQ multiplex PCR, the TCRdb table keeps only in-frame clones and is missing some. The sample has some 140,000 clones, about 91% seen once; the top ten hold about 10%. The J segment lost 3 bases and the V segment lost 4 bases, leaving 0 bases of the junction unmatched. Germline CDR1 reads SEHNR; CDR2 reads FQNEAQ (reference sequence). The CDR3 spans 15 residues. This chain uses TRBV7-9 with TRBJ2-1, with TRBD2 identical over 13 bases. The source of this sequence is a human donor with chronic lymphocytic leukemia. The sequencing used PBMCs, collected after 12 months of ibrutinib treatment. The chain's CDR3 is CASSWTSGGYNEQFF. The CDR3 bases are TGTGCCAGCAGCTGGACTAGCGGGGGCTACAATGAGCAGTTCTTC.